Detailed here is one T cell receptor beta chain. Its antigen is as yet unknown. The entry originates in a study of response to subunit inactivated influenza vaccine. Study-level results: There was a suggestion from the authors that each seasonal influenza vaccination recruits few new T cells.

TCRdb re-derived calls from the RT-PCR reads in MiXCR, one entry per CDR3 protein. The sample yields approximately 520,000 distinct CDR3 sequences, about 15% seen once. Germline V gene data show CDR1 as SGHAT and CDR2 as FQNNGV. V lost 3 bases and J 0 bases, leaving 9 bases between the germline ends. This CDR3 is built from 14 residues. The input for sequencing was CD4+ T cells sorted from PBMCs, taken less than 25 months after vaccination. The genes are TRBV11-2 and TRBJ2-7, with TRBD2 as a possible D gene (5 bases). The origin of this receptor is a man in his fifties or sixties who received an inactivated influenza vaccine. This chain's CDR3 is CASSFSDASYEQYF. The CDR3 DNA is TGTGCCAGCAGCTTTAGCGACGCCTCCTACGAGCAGTACTTC.